This paragraph reports one T cell receptor (beta chain). The antigen is unknown. This sample was included in a study of cytomegalovirus exposure and HLA in healthy donors. Primers: 60 Vbeta forward and 13 Jbeta reverse. Repertoires were generated with immunoSEQ multiplex PCR, while TCRdb's copy carries only in-frame clones and drops some. Its table lists about 130,000 clones. Overall study findings and caveats: Upon later analysis, TCR association rates were observed to vary by HLA locus, being highest for DRB1 and lowest for HLA-C.

The sequence derives from a middle-aged woman in good health and CMV-seropositive. The sequenced material came from PBMCs.

The CDR3, as DNA: TGCGCCAGCAGTCATCCCTTCCCGGAACTAGCTGGTCTCCACAATGAGCAGTTCTTC. Protein sequence: CASSHPFPELAGLHNEQFF. The V call is TRBV23-1, the J call TRBJ2-1; D might be TRBD2 (6 bases). TRBV23-1 is an ORF, and what it does is uncertain. With 3 bases removed from V and 5 bases from J, the gap between germline ends came to 26 bases. The CDR3 sequence is 19 residues long.